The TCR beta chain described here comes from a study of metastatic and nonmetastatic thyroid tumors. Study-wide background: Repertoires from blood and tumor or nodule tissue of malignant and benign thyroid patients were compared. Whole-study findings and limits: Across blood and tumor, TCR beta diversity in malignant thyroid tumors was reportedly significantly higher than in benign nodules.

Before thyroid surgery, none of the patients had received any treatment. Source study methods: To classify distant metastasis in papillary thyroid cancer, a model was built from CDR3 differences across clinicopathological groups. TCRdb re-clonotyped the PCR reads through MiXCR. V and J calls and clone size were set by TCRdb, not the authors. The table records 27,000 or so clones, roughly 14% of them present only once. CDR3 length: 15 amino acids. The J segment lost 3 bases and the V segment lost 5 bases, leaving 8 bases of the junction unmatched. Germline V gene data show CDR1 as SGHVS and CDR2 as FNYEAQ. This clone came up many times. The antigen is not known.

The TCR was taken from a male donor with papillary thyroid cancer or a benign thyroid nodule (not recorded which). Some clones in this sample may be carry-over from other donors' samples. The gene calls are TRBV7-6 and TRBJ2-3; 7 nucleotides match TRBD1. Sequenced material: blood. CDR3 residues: CASSRRQGMTDTQYF. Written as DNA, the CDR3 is TGTGCCAGCAGCCGACGACAGGGAATGACAGATACGCAGTATTTT. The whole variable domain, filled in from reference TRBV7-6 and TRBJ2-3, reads GAGVSQSPRYKVTKRGQDVALRCDPISGHVSLYWYRQALGQGPEFLTYFNYEAQQDKSGLPNDRFSAERPEGSISTLTIQRTEQRDSAMYRCASSRRQGMTDTQYFGPGTRLTVL.